Sequencing of this T cell receptor (beta chain) was carried out in a study of T cell changes during pregnancy in multiple sclerosis. Sequencing was performed with immunoSEQ multiplex PCR; in TCRdb, only in-frame clones are kept and a portion is missing. The sample has 85,000 to 100,000 clones, roughly 92% seen once. CDR3 length equals 20 residues. The chain is built from TRBV21-1 and TRBJ1-5. TRBV21-1 is shown as a pseudogene. The input for sequencing was peripheral blood, taken after pregnancy. The receptor was derived from a female donor with multiple sclerosis, enrolled in a pregnancy study. As DNA, the CDR3 is TGTGCCAGCAGCAAAGCGCCCGAGGGGAGGGGGATAGATAGCAATCAGCCCCAGCATTTT. Amino acid sequence: CASSKAPEGRGIDSNQPQHF.